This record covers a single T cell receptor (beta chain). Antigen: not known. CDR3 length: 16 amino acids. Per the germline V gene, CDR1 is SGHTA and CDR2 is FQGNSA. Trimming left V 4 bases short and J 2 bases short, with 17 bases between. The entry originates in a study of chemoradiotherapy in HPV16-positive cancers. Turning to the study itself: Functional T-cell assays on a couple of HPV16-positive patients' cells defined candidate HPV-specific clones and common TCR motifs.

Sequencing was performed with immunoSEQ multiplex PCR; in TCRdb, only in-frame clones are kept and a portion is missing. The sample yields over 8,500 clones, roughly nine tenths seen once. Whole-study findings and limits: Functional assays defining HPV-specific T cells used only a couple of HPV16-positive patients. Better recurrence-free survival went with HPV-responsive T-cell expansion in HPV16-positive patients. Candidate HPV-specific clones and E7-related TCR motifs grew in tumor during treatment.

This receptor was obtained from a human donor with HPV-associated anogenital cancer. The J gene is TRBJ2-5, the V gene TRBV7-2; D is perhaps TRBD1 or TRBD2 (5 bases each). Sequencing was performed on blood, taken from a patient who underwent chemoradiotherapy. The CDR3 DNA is TGTGCCAGCAGCTCCGGAATCGGGGCGCGGCAAGAGACCCAGTACTTC. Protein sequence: CASSSGIGARQETQYF.